The clone carrying this TCR beta chain turned up a few times. The antigen is unknown. These data come from a study of CD8+CD57+ T cells in acquired aplastic anemia. Study as a whole: Mean DNA quantity obtained from sorted CD4+ and CD8+ cells was 2.5 to 4 ug. Study-level points and caveats: The number of CD8+ CDR3 sequences shared by patients and controls was twenty-nine. Patients did not significantly differ from controls in CD8+ Simpson's diversity.

Patients picked for sequencing had shown CD8+CD57+ cell expansion detected by flow cytometry. At the time of blood sampling, patients had not yet received any therapy. The V and J ends lost 7 bases and 2 bases respectively, with 18 bases between them. This CDR3 contains 15 residues. Both TCR beta VDJ combination and CDR3 sequence profiling were carried out. Genomic DNA was the template for this profiling. Each CDR3 protein gets one entry after TCRdb re-called the reads with MiXCR. The sample has approximately 300,000 distinct CDR3 sequences; 45% to 65% are singletons. This clonotype was sampled from a human donor with aplastic anemia. Sequencing input: sorted CD4+, CD8+, or CD8+CD57+ T cells (not recorded which) from PBMCs. The chain joins TRBV12-3 or TRBV12-4 to TRBJ2-7; D uncertain. The CDR3 DNA sequence: TGTGCCAGCACCCCTACAGCTACTGGGCCCTACGAGCAGTACTTC. It is translated as CASTPTATGPYEQYF.